Following are 17 T cell receptor beta chains from one sample sequenced in a study of CD8 T cells in ankylosing spondylitis. Study-wide findings and caveats: Seemingly distinctive of ankylosing spondylitis blood was a TCR beta motif formed by eight highly homologous variants.

TCRdb redid the calling of the 5' RACE reads with MiXCR, one entry per CDR3 protein. The table has about 540,000 distinct CDR3 sequences, roughly 13% seen once. Their antigen targets remain unknown. Specimen: blood, either unsorted or a sorted T cell fraction (not recorded which). All receptors derive from a male donor with ankylosing spondylitis.

At least ten counts were recorded for this clonotype. The chain joins TRBV29-1 to TRBJ2-7, with D maybe TRBD1 (6 bases). The CDR3 loop spans 12 amino acids. Germline-derived CDR1 and CDR2 are SQVTM and ANQGSEA. V shed 7 bases and J shed 6 bases, with 16 bases lying between them. DNA of the CDR3: TGCAGCGGGGGGAACAGGGCAAGCGAGCAGTACTTC. It encodes CSGGNRASEQYF.

This clonotype was recorded a few times. The chain recombines TRBV28 with TRBJ2-3; unclear D gene. CDR1 and CDR2 (germline): MDHEN, SYDVKM. The V end lost 4 bases, the J end lost 6 bases, and 14 bases lay between the germline ends. There are 14 residues in the CDR3. DNA of the CDR3: TGTGCCAGCAGTTCCCCGCAGCATCCGGATACGCAGTATTTT. It codes for CASSSPQHPDTQYF.

This clonotype has a count of ten or more. CDR3 bases: TGTGCCAGCAGCCCGGGGACGAGTTGGGTACCCAGCTCTGGGGCCAACGTCCTGACTTTC. The encoded protein is CASSPGTSWVPSSGANVLTF. V is TRBV4-2 and J is TRBJ2-6; D tentatively reads TRBD1 or TRBD2 (5 bases each). V was clipped by 4 bases and J by 0 bases, with 22 bases between them. Germline V gene lookup returns CDR1 LGHNA and CDR2 YNFKEQ. The length of the CDR3 is 20 residues.

This clonotype was recorded a few times. The CDR3 DNA is TGCGCCAGCAGCTTGGCGGGCAGAACTCAAGAGACCCAGTACTTC. Amino acids: CASSLAGRTQETQYF. V gene TRBV5-1 combines with J gene TRBJ2-5, with D hard to call. The CDR3 length is 15 residues. V was pared by 0 bases and J by 2 bases, with 11 bases between. Germline CDR1 SGHRS, CDR2 YFSETQ.

This clonotype was detected only a few times. The chain recombines TRBV24-1 with TRBJ2-7; TRBD1 is a possible D gene (6 bases). The V gene lost 7 bases and the J gene lost 0 bases, with 15 bases spanning the gap. CDR1 and CDR2 from the germline V gene are KGHDR and SFDVKD. This CDR3 comprises 15 residues. The CDR3 DNA is TGTGCCACCAGGGAGGACAGCCCGAGCTCCTACGAGCAGTACTTC. It codes for CATREDSPSSYEQYF.

This clonotype was counted a few times. V is TRBV5-1 and J is TRBJ2-5, with 11 bases matching TRBD1. Germline V lookup: CDR1 SGHRS, CDR2 YFSETQ. V shed 4 bases and J 6 bases; nucleotides not matched to a gene: 8. This CDR3 spans 15 amino acids. The CDR3 reads CASSADRGRRKTQYF. The CDR3 nucleotides read TGCGCCAGCAGCGCGGACAGGGGGCGCAGGAAGACCCAGTACTTC.

The sample holds a few counts of this clonotype. The genes are TRBV7-9 and TRBJ1-1, with D unclear. The V end was cut by 2 bases, the J end by 0 bases, with 10 bases between. In germline, CDR1 is SEHNR, CDR2 FQNEAQ (reference sequence). The CDR3 sequence is 15 residues long. The CDR3 DNA sequence: TGTGCCAGCAGCTTAAGACTGGCGGTGAACACTGAAGCTTTCTTT. As protein: CASSLRLAVNTEAFF.

The rearrangement uses TRBV6-1 and TRBJ1-2, with D possibly matching TRBD1 (5 bases). The CDR3 runs 17 residues. V lost 5 bases, J lost 0 bases, and 19 bases lay in between. In germline, CDR1 is MNHNS, CDR2 SASEGT. CDR3 sequence: CASSPGGRSGSNYGYTF. The DNA of the CDR3 is TGTGCCAGCAGTCCCGGGGGTCGTAGCGGATCTAACTATGGCTACACCTTC.

This clonotype was seen ten or more times. This rearrangement joins TRBV5-1 to TRBJ2-2, with a weak D call TRBD2 (6 bases). Germline assignment: CDR1 SGHRS and CDR2 YFSETQ. The CDR3 covers 16 residues. Trimming took 4 bases from V and 4 from J, leaving 17 bases between them. The CDR3 here is CASSTRGGAGTGELFF. The CDR3 DNA sequence: TGCGCCAGCAGCACCCGAGGAGGGGCGGGCACCGGGGAGCTGTTTTTT.

For the CDR3, the DNA is TGTGCCAGCTCACCCACGGCGCAGGGTAACCACGAGCAGTACTTC. It codes for CASSPTAQGNHEQYF. This chain connects TRBV18 to TRBJ2-7, with a tentative D call TRBD1 (5 bases). The CDR3 consists of 15 residues. Trimming took 3 bases from V and 5 from J, leaving 17 bases between them. Looked up from germline, CDR1 is KGHSH and CDR2 is LQKENI.

This clonotype was observed a handful of times. The V call is TRBV27, the J call TRBJ1-5; maybe TRBD1 (5 bases). CDR1 MNHEY and CDR2 SMNVEV come from the germline V gene (reference sequence). Trimming left V 10 bases short and J 0 bases short, with 13 bases between. The CDR3 contains 14 residues. The CDR3 region has the DNA TGTGCCACCCGGGGCATTTATAGCAATCAGCCCCAGCATTTT. Amino acids: CATRGIYSNQPQHF.

This clonotype has just a few counts. V usage is TRBV5-1 and J usage is TRBJ2-7; D assignment may be TRBD1 or TRBD2 (6 bases each). From germline, CDR1 is SGHRS and CDR2 YFSETQ. This CDR3 is 16 amino acids long. With 4 bases removed from V and 3 bases from J, the gap between germline ends came to 20 bases. CDR3 sequence reads: CASSRGLGKWDYEQYF. The CDR3 bases are TGCGCCAGCAGCCGGGGGCTAGGAAAGTGGGACTACGAGCAGTACTTC.

The chain couples TRBV11-2 to TRBJ2-7; weak D call: TRBD1 (6 bases). CDR3 size: 14 residues. V was pared by 1 base and J by 1 base, with 8 bases between. Looked up from germline, CDR1 is SGHAT and CDR2 is FQNNGV. CDR3 in amino acids: CASSLVQGSYEQYF. CDR3 coding DNA: TGTGCCAGCAGCTTAGTACAGGGATCCTACGAGCAGTACTTC.

The CDR3 region is CASSPDSLGELFF. The CDR3 DNA follows: TGTGCCAGCAGCCCGGACTCGCTCGGGGAGCTGTTTTTT. The chain employs TRBV11-3 and TRBJ2-2; tentative D call: TRBD2 (5 bases). This CDR3 region has 13 residues. Trimming pared 5 bases from V and 7 bases from J, leaving 11 bases between. The germline CDR1 and CDR2 sequences are SGHNT and YENEEA.

Worth noting for this clonotype: This clone may be a read error of a much larger clone one base away. The chain uses TRBV12-3 or TRBV12-4 and TRBJ2-7, with 10 bases aligning to TRBD1. CDR3 size: 13 residues. The CDR3 coding sequence is TGTACCAGCAGTGGGGACAGGGGTTACGAGCAGTACTTC. Translating gives CTSSGDRGYEQYF.

This clonotype was counted many times. V and J are TRBV29-1 and TRBJ2-1, with unresolved D. CDR3 size: 13 residues. The V gene's germline CDR1 is SQVTM and CDR2 ANQGSEA. Trimming stripped 7 bases from V and 3 bases from J, with 13 bases between. The CDR3: CSGWLGGYNEQFF. The CDR3 nucleotides read TGCAGCGGGTGGTTGGGCGGCTACAATGAGCAGTTCTTC.

There are many counts of this clonotype. This rearrangement joins TRBV10-3 to TRBJ2-2; 7 bases agree with TRBD2. The CDR3 is made up of 13 amino acids. Trimming removed 11 bases from V and 3 bases from J; junction bases left unmatched: 6. CDR1 and CDR2 (germline): ENHRY, SYGVKD. CDR3 loop: CAARLADTGELFF. The CDR3 region has the DNA TGTGCCGCCAGGCTAGCGGACACCGGGGAGCTGTTTTTT.